One sample yielded the 28 T cell receptor beta chains listed below, sequenced in a study of cytomegalovirus exposure and HLA in healthy donors. Libraries were prepared by immunoSEQ multiplex PCR; TCRdb keeps only in-frame clonotypes and omits some of them. The data hold 150,000 to 200,000 clones, with about nine tenths observed a single time. The specimen sequenced was PBMCs. These receptors were taken from a man aged 18 to 30 in good health and CMV-seropositive.

The chain uses TRBV5-6 and TRBJ2-7, with 8 bases that match TRBD1. The CDR3 is 15 amino acids. The J segment lost 7 bases and the V segment lost 0 bases, leaving 9 bases of the junction unmatched. Germline V CDR1 and CDR2: SGHDT, YYEEEE. The CDR3: CASSLVDRVFGEQYF. The CDR3 coding sequence is TGTGCCAGCAGCTTGGTGGACAGGGTCTTTGGGGAGCAGTACTTC.

The rearrangement uses TRBV28 and TRBJ2-3; 8 nucleotides align to TRBD2. V lost 6 bases, J lost 0 bases, and 8 bases stayed unmatched. The CDR3 covers 16 residues. Germline V gene sequence: CDR1 MDHEN, CDR2 SYDVKM. The CDR3 DNA follows: TGTGCCAGCAGGTCACCTGCGGGAGGTAGCACAGATACGCAGTATTTT. This codes for CASRSPAGGSTDTQYF.

This clone was observed a single time. J is TRBJ2-5 and V is TRBV5-4, with 9 bases matching TRBD1. Per the germline V gene, CDR1 is SGHNT and CDR2 is YYREEE (reference sequence). The CDR3 loop spans 15 amino acids. V lost 5 bases to trimming and J lost 3 bases; unmatched junction nucleotides: 8. Here the CDR3 reads CASSQTGTGKETQYF. The CDR3 DNA reads as TGTGCCAGCAGTCAAACCGGGACAGGGAAAGAGACCCAGTACTTC.

The V gene is TRBV7-9, the J gene TRBJ2-7; the match to TRBD2 covers 7 bases. V lost 4 bases to trimming and J lost 5 bases; unmatched junction nucleotides: 2. Germline V CDR1 and CDR2: SEHNR, FQNEAQ (reference sequence). CDR3 length: 12 residues. Here the CDR3 DNA reads TGTGCCAGCAGCTCGAGCGGGAACGAGCAGTACTTC. This encodes CASSSSGNEQYF.

The J gene is TRBJ2-7, the V gene TRBV28; 10 nucleotides agree with TRBD2. Per the germline V gene, CDR1 is MDHEN and CDR2 is SYDVKM. With V trimmed by 2 bases and J by 9 bases, 7 bases remained unmatched. The CDR3 length is 14 residues. The CDR3 DNA sequence: TGTGCCAGCAGTTTAATCCTAGCGGGAGCAGCGCAGTACTTC. The encoded protein is CASSLILAGAAQYF. The variable domain in full, completed from reference TRBV28 and TRBJ2-7, reads DVKVTQSSRYLVKRTGEKVFLECVQDMDHENMFWYRQDPGLGLRLIYFSYDVKMKEKGDIPEGYSVSREKKERFSLILESASTNQTSMYLCASSLILAGAAQYFGPGTRLTVT.

The rearrangement uses TRBV27 and TRBJ2-7; TRBD1 agrees at 7 bases. From germline, CDR1 is MNHEY and CDR2 SMNVEV (reference sequence). J lost 2 bases, V lost 2 bases, and 6 bases had no gene match. This CDR3 is built from 15 residues. The CDR3 sequence: CASSLDPGTAYEQYF. In DNA form, the CDR3 reads TGTGCCAGCAGTTTAGACCCCGGGACAGCCTACGAGCAGTACTTC.

This sequence joins TRBV11-2 and TRBJ2-7, with TRBD1 matching over 8 bases. Germline V lookup: CDR1 SGHAT, CDR2 FQNNGV. This CDR3 is 15 amino acids long. V lost 5 bases and J lost 3; bases outside the gene matches: 9. The CDR3 DNA reads as TGTGCCAGCAGCCAACGACAGGGGCTGGGCTACGAGCAGTACTTC. Translation: CASSQRQGLGYEQYF. The variable domain in full, completed from reference TRBV11-2 and TRBJ2-7, reads EAGVAQSPRYKIIEKRQSVAFWCNPISGHATLYWYQQILGQGPKLLIQFQNNGVVDDSQLPKDRFSAERLKGVDSTLKIQPAKLEDSAVYLCASSQRQGLGYEQYFGPGTRLTVT.

Concerning this clone: The junction does not match germline at one end; this may be a read error. This sequence joins TRBV7-8 and TRBJ2-1; 11 bases map to TRBD2. This CDR3 has 18 residues. Per germline, CDR1 SGHVS and CDR2 FQNEAQ. Here the CDR3 reads CASSSGGLAGGTYNEQFF. The CDR3 bases are TGTGCCAGCAGCTCAGGAGGTTTAGCGGGAGGGACCTACAATGAACAGTTCTTC.

The rearrangement links TRBV27 to TRBJ2-2; 9 nucleotides agree with TRBD2. The V gene's germline CDR1 is MNHEY and CDR2 SMNVEV (reference sequence). V was pared by 3 bases and J by 6 bases, with 5 bases of the junction left unmatched. The CDR3 runs 15 residues. As DNA, the CDR3 is TGTGCCAGCAGTTTTCGGCGGGAGGGCCCCGGGGAGCTGTTTTTT. This gives the protein CASSFRREGPGELFF.

This clone turned up a few times. This chain connects TRBV7-3 to TRBJ1-2; 12 nucleotides line up with TRBD1. V lost 2 bases and J lost 7; bases outside the gene matches: 2. Germline loops: CDR1 SGHTA, CDR2 FQGTGA. The CDR3 length is 14 residues. The CDR3 coding sequence is TGTGCCAGCAGCTTAGGGACAGGGGGCGGTGGCTACACCTTC. This translates into CASSLGTGGGGYTF.

V usage is TRBV28 and J usage is TRBJ2-1; 8 bases agree with TRBD1. CDR3 size: 17 residues. The ends lost 4 bases at V and 7 bases at J; junction bases unmatched: 15. The V gene's germline CDR1 is MDHEN and CDR2 SYDVKM. CDR3 sequence: CASSSATGGPPWNEQFF. CDR3 nucleotides: TGTGCCAGCAGTTCCGCCACAGGGGGACCCCCTTGGAATGAGCAGTTCTTC.

J is TRBJ2-1 and V is TRBV18; tentatively, D is TRBD1 (5 bases). V lost 1 base, J lost 5 bases, and 6 bases lay in between. Per the germline V gene, CDR1 is KGHSH and CDR2 is LQKENI. CDR3 length equals 13 residues. The chain's CDR3 is CASSPQQDNEQFF. Written as DNA, the CDR3 is TGTGCCAGCTCACCACAACAGGACAATGAGCAGTTCTTC.

This clone is a singleton in its sample. V and J are TRBV5-1 and TRBJ2-5, with 9 bases that match TRBD2. Trimming cost V 1 base and J 0 bases; bases outside gene matches: 4. This CDR3 spans 16 amino acids. Germline V gives CDR1 SGHRS, CDR2 YFSETQ. The chain's CDR3 is CASSLLSGRYQETQYF. The CDR3 nucleotides are TGCGCCAGCAGCTTGTTAAGCGGGAGGTACCAAGAGACCCAGTACTTC.

CDR3 amino acids: CASSLSLTGMDTQYF. CDR3 coding DNA: TGTGCCAGCAGTTTATCCCTGACAGGGATGGATACGCAGTATTTT. This sequence joins TRBV27 and TRBJ2-3; 7 positions match TRBD1. The CDR3 spans 15 residues. The ends lost 0 bases at V and 6 bases at J; junction bases unmatched: 6. Germline CDR1 reads MNHEY; CDR2 reads SMNVEV (reference sequence).

This clone was found once. The gene calls are TRBV5-4 and TRBJ1-3, with 7 nucleotides matching TRBD1. The CDR3 contains 13 residues. The ends lost 3 bases at V and 6 bases at J; junction bases unmatched: 3. Germline V gene sequence: CDR1 SGHNT, CDR2 YYREEE (reference sequence). CDR3: CASSWDSSNTIYF. The CDR3 nucleotides are TGTGCCAGCAGCTGGGACAGCTCAAACACCATATATTTT.

The rearrangement uses TRBV9 and TRBJ2-3; the match to TRBD2 covers 8 bases. This CDR3 comprises 19 residues. Germline V gene data show CDR1 as SGDLS and CDR2 as YYNGEE. The V gene end was trimmed by 4 bases and the J gene end by 1 base; junction bases not matched to a gene: 17. CDR3 protein: CASSPLGAGGPGGTDTQYF. The CDR3 nucleotides read TGTGCCAGCAGCCCCCTAGGGGCGGGAGGCCCAGGGGGCACAGATACGCAGTATTTT.

The sample holds a few counts of this clone. V usage is TRBV11-3 and J usage is TRBJ2-3, with 12 bases aligning to TRBD2. CDR1 and CDR2 (germline): SGHNT, YENEEA. The ends lost 0 bases at V and 0 bases at J; junction bases unmatched: 10. This CDR3 is 20 amino acids long. The chain's CDR3 is CASSLEGRLAGAPSTDTQYF. CDR3 bases: TGTGCCAGCAGCTTAGAGGGAAGACTAGCGGGGGCTCCTAGCACAGATACGCAGTATTTT.

The V and J genes are TRBV27 and TRBJ1-2; TRBD1 matches at 8 bases. Germline trimming cut 4 bases from V and 0 bases from J; bases unmatched to any gene: 4. The CDR3 spans 15 residues. Germline loops: CDR1 MNHEY, CDR2 SMNVEV (reference sequence). The CDR3 spells CASSYSTGANYGYTF. CDR3 sequence (DNA): TGTGCCAGCAGTTATTCGACAGGGGCTAACTATGGCTACACCTTC.

To note about this clone: Sequence at one end of the junction differs from germline and may be a read error. The rearrangement joins TRBV7-7 to TRBJ2-3; the D gene is possibly TRBD2 (7 bases). The germline V gene has CDR1 SSHAT and CDR2 FNYEAQ (reference sequence). This CDR3 comprises 15 residues. The CDR3 region is CASSLQGGSTDTQYF. For the CDR3, the DNA is TGTGCTAGCAGCTTACAGGGAGGGAGCACAGATACGCAGTATTTT. Full variable domain (rest looked up from reference TRBV7-7 and TRBJ2-3): GAGVSQSPRYKVTKRGQDVTLRCDPISSHATLYWYQQALGQGPEFLTYFNYEAQPDKSGLPSDRFSAERPEGSISTLTIQRTEQRDSAMYRCASSLQGGSTDTQYFGPGTRLTVL.

This sequence joins TRBV11-1 and TRBJ2-3; 10 nucleotides align to TRBD2. The CDR3 is 15 residues long. Unmatched junction bases numbered 1, after V lost 3 bases and J lost 1 base. The V gene's germline CDR1 is SGHAT and CDR2 FQDESV (reference sequence). CDR3 in DNA: TGTGCCAGCAGCTTCGGGACTAGCGGCACAGATACGCAGTATTTT. This translates into CASSFGTSGTDTQYF.

The V and J genes are TRBV7-8 and TRBJ1-3, with a possible D match to TRBD1 (5 bases). The V gene lost 6 bases and the J gene lost 2 bases, with 11 bases spanning the gap. Germline CDR1 SGHVS, CDR2 FQNEAQ. The CDR3 contains 14 residues. The CDR3 nucleotides are TGTGCCAGCAGATTCCAGGGTGCTGGAAACACCATATATTTT. This codes for CASRFQGAGNTIYF.

The chain carries TRBV11-2 and TRBJ2-7; weak D call: TRBD2 (5 bases). V lost 2 bases and J lost 3, with 23 bases in between. The CDR3 is 18 amino acids. The V gene's germline CDR1 is SGHAT and CDR2 FQNNGV. CDR3 coding DNA: TGTGCCAGCAGCTTAACGGGGAATACGGGAATGTCCTTCTACGAGCAGTACTTC. This translates into CASSLTGNTGMSFYEQYF. Drawing the rest from reference TRBV11-2 and TRBJ2-7, the complete variable domain is EAGVAQSPRYKIIEKRQSVAFWCNPISGHATLYWYQQILGQGPKLLIQFQNNGVVDDSQLPKDRFSAERLKGVDSTLKIQPAKLEDSAVYLCASSLTGNTGMSFYEQYFGPGTRLTVT.

V is TRBV12-2 and J is TRBJ2-7; the DNA was not used to check the table's D call, TRBD1. TRBV12-2 is a recognized pseudogene. The CDR3 is 14 residues long. DNA of the CDR3: TGTGCAAGTCGCTTAGGGACAAACTCCTACGAGCAGTACTTC. Encoded protein: CASRLGTNSYEQYF.

V gene TRBV10-3 combines with J gene TRBJ2-1; 12 positions match TRBD2. The CDR3 extends over 17 amino acids. Looked up from germline, CDR1 is ENHRY and CDR2 is SYGVKD. Unmatched junction bases numbered 11, after V lost 7 bases and J lost 4 bases. CDR3 sequence: CAITRTSGTDPYNEQFF. The DNA for the CDR3 is TGTGCCATCACCAGGACTAGCGGGACTGATCCGTACAATGAGCAGTTCTTC.

The gene calls are TRBV9 and TRBJ2-3; no definite D call. The CDR3 loop spans 14 amino acids. CDR1 is SGDLS and CDR2 is YYNGEE in the germline V gene. V was pared by 0 bases and J by 0 bases, with 5 bases between. The CDR3: CASSVERSTDTQYF. The CDR3 nucleotides are TGTGCCAGCAGCGTAGAACGGAGCACAGATACGCAGTATTTT.

Remarks on this clone: Other nucleotide sequences from this sample produce the same CDR3. The gene calls are TRBV5-1 and TRBJ2-7, with TRBD2 identical over 10 bases. The CDR3 length is 14 residues. V shed 2 bases and J 1 base; nucleotides not matched to a gene: 0. CDR1 SGHRS and CDR2 YFSETQ come from the germline V gene. CDR3 DNA sequence: TGCGCCAGCAGCTTAGCGGGAGGGTCCTACGAGCAGTACTTC. Translated, it gives CASSLAGGSYEQYF.

The J gene is TRBJ2-3, the V gene TRBV6-5; tentatively, D is TRBD1 (5 bases). CDR1 MNHEY and CDR2 SVGAGI come from the germline V gene. This CDR3 is 15 amino acids long. Trimming shortened V by 0 bases and J by 6 bases, and 13 bases separated the two germline ends. Here the CDR3 reads CASSYSTRVVDTQYF. CDR3 coding DNA: TGTGCCAGCAGTTACTCAACCAGGGTAGTGGATACGCAGTATTTT.

The genes are TRBV11-3 and TRBJ2-1, with D hard to call. Trimming took 1 base from V and 5 from J, leaving 6 bases between them. Germline CDR1 is SGHNT and CDR2 is YENEEA. The CDR3 runs 13 residues. The CDR3 DNA follows: TGTGCCAGCAGCTTAGTCCGTAACAATGAGCAGTTCTTC. Protein product: CASSLVRNNEQFF. Based on the CDR3 plus reference TRBV11-3 and TRBJ2-1, the full variable domain is EAGVVQSPRYKIIEKKQPVAFWCNPISGHNTLYWYLQNLGQGPELLIRYENEEAVDDSQLPKDRFSAERLKGVDSTLKIQPAELGDSAVYLCASSLVRNNEQFFGPGTRLTVL.